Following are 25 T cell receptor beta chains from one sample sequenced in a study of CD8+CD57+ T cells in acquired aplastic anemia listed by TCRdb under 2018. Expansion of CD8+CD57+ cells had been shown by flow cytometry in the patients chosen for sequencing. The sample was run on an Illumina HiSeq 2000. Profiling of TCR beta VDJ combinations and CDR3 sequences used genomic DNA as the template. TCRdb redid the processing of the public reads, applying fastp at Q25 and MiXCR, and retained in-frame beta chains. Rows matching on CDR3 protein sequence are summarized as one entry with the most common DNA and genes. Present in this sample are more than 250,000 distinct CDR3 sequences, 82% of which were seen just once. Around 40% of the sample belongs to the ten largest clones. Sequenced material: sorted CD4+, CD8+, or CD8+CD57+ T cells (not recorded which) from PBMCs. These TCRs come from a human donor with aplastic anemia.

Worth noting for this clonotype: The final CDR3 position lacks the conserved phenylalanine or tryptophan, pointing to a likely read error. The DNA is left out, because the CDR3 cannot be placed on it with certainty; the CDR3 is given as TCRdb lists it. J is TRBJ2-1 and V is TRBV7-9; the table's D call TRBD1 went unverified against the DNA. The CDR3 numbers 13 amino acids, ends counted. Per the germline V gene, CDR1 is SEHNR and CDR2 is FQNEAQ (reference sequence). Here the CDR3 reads CAGHGARMTQYFV.

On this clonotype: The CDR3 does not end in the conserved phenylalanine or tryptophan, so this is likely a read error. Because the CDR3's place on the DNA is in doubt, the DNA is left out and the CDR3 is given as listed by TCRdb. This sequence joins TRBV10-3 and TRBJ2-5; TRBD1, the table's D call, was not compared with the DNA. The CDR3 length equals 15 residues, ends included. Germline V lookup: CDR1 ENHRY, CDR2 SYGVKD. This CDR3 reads CAISEYQGRSAPAYC.

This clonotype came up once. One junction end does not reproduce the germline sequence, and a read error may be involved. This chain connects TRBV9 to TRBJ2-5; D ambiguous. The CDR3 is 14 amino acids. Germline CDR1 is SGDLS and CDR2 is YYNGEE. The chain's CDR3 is CASRRGSEPQHFGF. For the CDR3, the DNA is TGTGCCAGCAGACGAGGTAGTGAGCCCCAGCACTTTGGCTTC.

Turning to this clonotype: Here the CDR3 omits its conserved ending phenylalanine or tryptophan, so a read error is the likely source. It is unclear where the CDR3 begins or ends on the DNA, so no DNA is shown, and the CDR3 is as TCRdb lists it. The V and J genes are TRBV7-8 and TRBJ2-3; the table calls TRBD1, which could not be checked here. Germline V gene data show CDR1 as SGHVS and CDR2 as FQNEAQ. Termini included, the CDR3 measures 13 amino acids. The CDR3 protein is CASGDGGGDATQY.

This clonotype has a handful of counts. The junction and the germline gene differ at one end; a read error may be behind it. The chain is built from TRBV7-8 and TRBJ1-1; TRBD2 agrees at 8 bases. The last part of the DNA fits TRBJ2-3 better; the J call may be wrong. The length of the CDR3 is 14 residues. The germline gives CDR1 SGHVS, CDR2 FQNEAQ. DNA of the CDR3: TGTGCCAGTAGCTTAGCGGGGCGTCCCGATAAGCAGTATTTT. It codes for CASSLAGRPDKQYF.

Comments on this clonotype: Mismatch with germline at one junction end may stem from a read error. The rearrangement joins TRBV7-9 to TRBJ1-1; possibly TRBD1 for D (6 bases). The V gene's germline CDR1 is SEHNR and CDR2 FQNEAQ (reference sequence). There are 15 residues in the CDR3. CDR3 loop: CARRGVGGANNEAFF. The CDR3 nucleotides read TGTGCCAGACGGGGGGTGGGGGGGGCGAACAATGAAGCTTTCTTT.

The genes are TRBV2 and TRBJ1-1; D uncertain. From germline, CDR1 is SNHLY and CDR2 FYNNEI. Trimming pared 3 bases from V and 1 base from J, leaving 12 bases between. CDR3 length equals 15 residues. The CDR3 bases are TGTGCCAGCAGTGAGGTGGAGAGGGCGAACACTGAAGCTTTCTTT. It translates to CASSEVERANTEAFF.

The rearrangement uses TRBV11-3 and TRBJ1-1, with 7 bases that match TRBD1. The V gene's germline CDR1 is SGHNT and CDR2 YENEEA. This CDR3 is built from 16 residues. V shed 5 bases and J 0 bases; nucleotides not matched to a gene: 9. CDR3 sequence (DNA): TGTGCCAGCAGCCCAGGGGGGACTTGGGTGAACACTGAAGCTTTCTTT. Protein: CASSPGGTWVNTEAFF.

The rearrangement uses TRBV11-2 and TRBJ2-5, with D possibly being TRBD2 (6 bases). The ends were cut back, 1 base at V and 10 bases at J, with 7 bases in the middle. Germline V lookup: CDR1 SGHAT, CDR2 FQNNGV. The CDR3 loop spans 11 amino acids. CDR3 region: CASSLGGGQYF. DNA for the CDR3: TGTGCCAGCAGCTTAGGGGGAGGCCAGTACTTC. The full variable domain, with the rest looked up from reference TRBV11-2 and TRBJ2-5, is EAGVAQSPRYKIIEKRQSVAFWCNPISGHATLYWYQQILGQGPKLLIQFQNNGVVDDSQLPKDRFSAERLKGVDSTLKIQPAKLEDSAVYLCASSLGGGQYFGPGTRLLVL.

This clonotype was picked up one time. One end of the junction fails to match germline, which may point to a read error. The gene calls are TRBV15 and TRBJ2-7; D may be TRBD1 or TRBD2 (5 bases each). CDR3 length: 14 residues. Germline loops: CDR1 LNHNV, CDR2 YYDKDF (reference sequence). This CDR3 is CGTSARGLAYEQYF. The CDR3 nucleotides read TGTGGCACCAGCGCACGGGGCCTAGCCTACGAGCAGTACTTC.

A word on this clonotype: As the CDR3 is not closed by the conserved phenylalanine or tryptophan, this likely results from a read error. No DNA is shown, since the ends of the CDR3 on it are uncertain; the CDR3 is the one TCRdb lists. This CDR3 reads CASRFERGRGSD. The rearrangement links TRBV7-9 to TRBJ2-5; TRBD1 is the table's D call, not checked against the DNA. The CDR3 length is 12 residues, termini included. CDR1 is SEHNR and CDR2 is FQNEAQ in the germline V gene (reference sequence).

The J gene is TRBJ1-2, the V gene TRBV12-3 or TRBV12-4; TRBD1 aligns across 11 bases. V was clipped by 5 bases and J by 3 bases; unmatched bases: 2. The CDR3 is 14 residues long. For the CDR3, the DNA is TGTGCCAGCAGTCCGGGACAGGGGGACTATGGCTACACCTTC. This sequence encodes CASSPGQGDYGYTF.

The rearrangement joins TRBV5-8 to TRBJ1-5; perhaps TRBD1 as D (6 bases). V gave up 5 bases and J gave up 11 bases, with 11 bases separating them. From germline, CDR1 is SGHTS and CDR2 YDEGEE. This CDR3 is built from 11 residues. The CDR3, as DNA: TGTGCCAGCAGGAAGGGGGGGGCCCAGCATTTT. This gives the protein CASRKGGAQHF.

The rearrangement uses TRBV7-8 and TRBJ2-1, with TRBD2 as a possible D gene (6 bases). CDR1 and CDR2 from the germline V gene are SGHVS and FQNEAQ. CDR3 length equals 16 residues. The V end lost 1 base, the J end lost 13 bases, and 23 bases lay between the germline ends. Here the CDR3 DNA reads TGTGCCAGCAGCTTAGGGGGAGGACACGGTACGCAGGATCAGTTCTTC. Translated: CASSLGGGHGTQDQFF.

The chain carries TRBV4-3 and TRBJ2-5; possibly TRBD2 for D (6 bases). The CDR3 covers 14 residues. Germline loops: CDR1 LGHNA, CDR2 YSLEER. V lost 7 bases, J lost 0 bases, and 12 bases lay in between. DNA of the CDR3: TGCGCCAGCAAGGTAGCGGCGTACCAAGAGACCCAGTACTTC. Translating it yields CASKVAAYQETQYF.

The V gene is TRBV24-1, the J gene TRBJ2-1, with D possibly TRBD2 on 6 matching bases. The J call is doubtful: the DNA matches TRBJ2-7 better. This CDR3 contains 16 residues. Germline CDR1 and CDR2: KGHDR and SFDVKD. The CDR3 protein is CSTSDIGREVAYEQYV. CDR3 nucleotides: TGCTCCACCAGTGATATTGGGCGGGAAGTCGCCTACGAGCAGTACGTC.

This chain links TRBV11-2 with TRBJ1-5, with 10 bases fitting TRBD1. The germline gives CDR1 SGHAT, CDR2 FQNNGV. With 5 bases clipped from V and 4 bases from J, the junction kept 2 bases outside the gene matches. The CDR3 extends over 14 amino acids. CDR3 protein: CASSGTGENQPQHF. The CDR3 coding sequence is TGTGCCAGCAGCGGGACAGGGGAGAATCAGCCCCAGCATTTT.

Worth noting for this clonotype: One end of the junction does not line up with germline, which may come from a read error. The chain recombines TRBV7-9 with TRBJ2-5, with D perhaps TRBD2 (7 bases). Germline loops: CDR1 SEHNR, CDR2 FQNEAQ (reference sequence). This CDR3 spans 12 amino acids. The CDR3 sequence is CARSGARGNLHF. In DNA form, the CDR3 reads TGTGCCAGAAGCGGGGCTAGGGGGAACCTGCACTTC.

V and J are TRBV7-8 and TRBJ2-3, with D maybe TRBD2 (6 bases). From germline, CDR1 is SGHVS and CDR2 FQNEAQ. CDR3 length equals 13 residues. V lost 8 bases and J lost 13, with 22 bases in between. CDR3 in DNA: TGTGCCAGCGGCGACGCGGGAAGTCCTGCGAAGTATTTT. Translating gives CASGDAGSPAKYF.

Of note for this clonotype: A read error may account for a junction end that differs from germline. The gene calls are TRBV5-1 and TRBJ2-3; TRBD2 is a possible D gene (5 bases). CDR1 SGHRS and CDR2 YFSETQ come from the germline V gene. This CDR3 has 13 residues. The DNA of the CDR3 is TGTGCCAGCGGCGACGAGGGCATAGATACGCAGTATTTT. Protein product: CASGDEGIDTQYF. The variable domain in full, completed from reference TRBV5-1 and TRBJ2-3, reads KAGVTQTPRYLIKTRGQQVTLSCSPISGHRSVSWYQQTPGQGLQFLFEYFSETQRNKGNFPGRFSGRQFSNSRSEMNVSTLELGDSALYLCASGDEGIDTQYFGPGTRLTVL.

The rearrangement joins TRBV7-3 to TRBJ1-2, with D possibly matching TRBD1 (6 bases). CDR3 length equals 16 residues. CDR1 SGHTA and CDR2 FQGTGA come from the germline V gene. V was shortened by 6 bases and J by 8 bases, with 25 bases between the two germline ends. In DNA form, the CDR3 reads TGTGCCAGCAGAGACAGGTCCGCGCAAAGAAGGGGAGGCTACACCTTC. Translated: CASRDRSAQRRGGYTF.

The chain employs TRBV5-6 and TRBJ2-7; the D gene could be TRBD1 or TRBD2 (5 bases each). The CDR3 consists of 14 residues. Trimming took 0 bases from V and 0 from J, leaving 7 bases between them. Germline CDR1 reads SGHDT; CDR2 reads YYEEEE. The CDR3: CASSLERGSYEQYF. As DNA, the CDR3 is TGTGCCAGCAGCTTGGAGAGGGGCTCCTACGAGCAGTACTTC.

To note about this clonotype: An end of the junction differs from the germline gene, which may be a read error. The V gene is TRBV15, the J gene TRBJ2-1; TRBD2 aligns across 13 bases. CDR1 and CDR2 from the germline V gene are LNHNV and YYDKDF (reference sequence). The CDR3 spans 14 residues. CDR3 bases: TGTGCCACCAGCAGACAGGGACTAGCGGGAAGTCTGTCCTTC. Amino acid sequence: CATSRQGLAGSLSF.

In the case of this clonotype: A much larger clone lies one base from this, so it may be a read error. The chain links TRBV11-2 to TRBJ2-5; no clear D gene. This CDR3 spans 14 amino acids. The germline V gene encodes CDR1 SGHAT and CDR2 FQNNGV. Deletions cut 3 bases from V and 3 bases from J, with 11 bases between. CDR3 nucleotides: TGTGCCAGCAGCTTTGGCAGCGAGGAAGAGACCCAGTACTTC. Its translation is CASSFGSEEETQYF.

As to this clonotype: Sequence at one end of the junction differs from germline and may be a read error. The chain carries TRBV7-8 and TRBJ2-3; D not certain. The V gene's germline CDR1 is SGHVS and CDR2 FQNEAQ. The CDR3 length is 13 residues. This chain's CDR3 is CASSLAGSADTQF. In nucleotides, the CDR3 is TGTGCCAGCAGCTTAGCGGGAAGTGCCGATACGCAGTTT.